This T cell receptor beta chain was obtained from a study of Graves' ophthalmopathy and Graves' hyperthyroidism. This clonotype was detected ten times or more. Aged 18 to 65, hyperthyroidism patients had been newly diagnosed, with under 2 months' duration. It was from around 10 ml of fresh peripheral blood that the PBMCs came. The TCR beta CDR3 regions underwent amplification from RNA transcripts. The library came from an HTBI-primed first-round RT-PCR and a second-round multiplex PCR. TCRdb passed the multiplex PCR reads through MiXCR, listing each CDR3 protein once. The data contain approximately 410,000 distinct CDR3 sequences, less than 20% of them singletons. The CDR3 has 14 residues. V was shortened by 1 base and J by 6 bases, with 10 bases between the two germline ends. Germline V gives CDR1 SGHVS, CDR2 FNYEAQ.

Material: peripheral blood. The clonotype originates from a woman between 18 and 29 years old with stable Graves' hyperthyroidism. The chain uses TRBV7-6 and TRBJ2-4, with unresolved D. This chain's CDR3 is CASSLGPQGNIQYF. In DNA, the CDR3 is TGTGCCAGCAGCTTAGGGCCCCAAGGAAACATTCAGTACTTC.